This paragraph covers one T cell receptor beta chain sequence. Its cognate antigen is unknown. These data are taken from a study of early T cells in non-severe SARS-CoV-2 infection. Study summary: Sequencing input comprised bulk RNA from unsorted whole blood; chain pairing was not available. Study conclusions and caveats: Sequences matched to VDJdb favored anti-spike CD8 responses, while private and CD4 specificities were missed.

The germline gives CDR1 DFQATT, CDR2 SNEGSKA (reference sequence). The V gene lost 6 bases and the J gene lost 1 base, with 16 bases spanning the gap. The CDR3 consists of 14 residues. Individual cDNA molecules received unique molecular identifiers during library preparation. From the 5' RACE reads, TCRdb called clonotypes with MiXCR, one entry per CDR3 protein. Of 85,000 to 100,000 distinct CDR3 sequences detected, approximately 16% appear once; the ten largest clones hold 4.5% to 6%. The sample in question was whole blood, obtained at baseline. The chain combines TRBV20-1 with TRBJ2-7; unclear D gene. This receptor was obtained from an adult who was a healthcare worker with PCR-confirmed SARS-CoV-2 infection or an uninfected control (not recorded which). This chain's CDR3 is CSAKSTAFSYEQYF. The CDR3 nucleotides read TGCAGTGCAAAATCGACGGCCTTTTCCTACGAGCAGTACTTC.